Following are 25 T cell receptor beta chains from one sample sequenced in a study of shared clonotypes between healthy human individuals. CD45RO negativity and positive selection for CCR7 defined naive CD8 cells, a population that excluded terminally differentiated effector memory CD45RA+ cells. The protocol was immunoSEQ multiplex PCR, while the TCRdb copy is restricted to in-frame clones and leaves out a portion. The repertoire consists of roughly 2.1 million clones, with approximately 94% occurring once and the leading ten covering 1.7%. Sequencing used naive CD8+ T cells from PBMCs. The receptor set was obtained from a man between 18 and 29 years old in good health. Some clones in this sample may be carry-over from other donors' samples.

The chain uses TRBV18 and TRBJ2-1; 13 bases are shared with TRBD2. The length of the CDR3 is 18 residues. Unmatched junction bases numbered 13, after V lost 8 bases and J lost 3 bases. The V gene's germline CDR1 is KGHSH and CDR2 LQKENI. This CDR3 is CASPKGTSGEGFYNEQFF. As DNA, the CDR3 is TGTGCCAGCCCTAAGGGGACTAGCGGGGAGGGGTTCTACAATGAGCAGTTCTTC.

The V call is TRBV27, the J call TRBJ2-3; TRBD1 or TRBD2 may be the D gene (5 bases each). Between the trimmed V and J ends, which lost 6 bases and 4 bases, there was a span of 14 bases. There are 14 residues in the CDR3. Germline CDR1 and CDR2: MNHEY and SMNVEV (reference sequence). The CDR3 region is CASRLTGAADTQYF. CDR3 in DNA: TGTGCCAGCAGATTAACCGGGGCGGCAGATACGCAGTATTTT.

Comment on this clone: Other DNA sequences in this specimen translate into the identical CDR3. J is TRBJ2-7 and V is TRBV28; D is ambiguous. Germline V gene lookup returns CDR1 MDHEN and CDR2 SYDVKM. The V and J ends lost 2 bases and 3 bases respectively, with 5 bases between them. CDR3 length: 12 residues. The DNA of the CDR3 is TGTGCCAGCAGTTTAAAAGACTACGAGCAGTACTTC. Encoded protein: CASSLKDYEQYF.

J is TRBJ2-7 and V is TRBV7-9, with 10 bases identical to TRBD1. V lost 5 bases and J lost 6; bases outside the gene matches: 7. Germline lookup yields CDR1 SEHNR and CDR2 FQNEAQ (reference sequence). The CDR3 is made up of 14 amino acids. CDR3 amino acids: CASSPRTGGGEQYF. As DNA, the CDR3 is TGTGCCAGCAGCCCCCGGACAGGGGGGGGCGAGCAGTACTTC.

V gene TRBV7-9 combines with J gene TRBJ2-1, with D perhaps being TRBD1 or TRBD2 (6 bases each). The germline CDR1 and CDR2 sequences are SEHNR and FQNEAQ (reference sequence). Trimming cost V 3 bases and J 8 bases, with 23 bases left between them. This CDR3 region has 17 residues. CDR3 loop: CASSFRGHVGGRDEQFF. In nucleotides, the CDR3 is TGTGCCAGCAGCTTTCGGGGGCACGTAGGCGGTAGAGATGAGCAGTTCTTC.

Here the CDR3 DNA reads TGTGCCAGCAGCCGCCGGGACAGGGTCGTCGGCACTGAAGCTTTCTTT. Its protein is CASSRRDRVVGTEAFF. V usage is TRBV7-9 and J usage is TRBJ1-1; TRBD1 matches at 9 bases. The V gene end was trimmed by 5 bases and the J gene end by 4 bases; junction bases not matched to a gene: 11. Germline V gene data show CDR1 as SEHNR and CDR2 as FQNEAQ (reference sequence). CDR3 size: 16 residues.

V and J are TRBV29-1 and TRBJ1-2, with D unresolved. V shed 0 bases and J shed 3 bases, with 8 bases lying between them. This CDR3 comprises 13 residues. CDR1 and CDR2 (germline): SQVTM, ANQGSEA. The CDR3 loop reads CSVEDLSHYGYTF. DNA of the CDR3: TGCAGCGTTGAAGATCTAAGTCACTATGGCTACACCTTC.

The rearrangement joins TRBV27 to TRBJ1-1; tentatively, D is TRBD1 (6 bases). Germline V lookup: CDR1 MNHEY, CDR2 SMNVEV (reference sequence). The CDR3 length is 15 residues. V was cut by 3 bases and J by 0 bases, with 11 bases left in between. CDR3 bases: TGTGCCAGCAGTTTTATTGGGACATTGAACACTGAAGCTTTCTTT. Its protein product is CASSFIGTLNTEAFF.

This rearrangement joins TRBV6-6 to TRBJ2-5; a possible D gene is TRBD2 (5 bases). Germline assignment: CDR1 MNHNY and CDR2 SVGAGI (reference sequence). The CDR3 length is 16 residues. Trimming cost V 2 bases and J 0 bases, with 13 bases left between them. CDR3 nucleotide sequence: TGTGCCAGCAGTTACGCAGGTGGAGCGGACCAAGAGACCCAGTACTTC. Translation gives CASSYAGGADQETQYF.

This clone appeared a single time. V gene TRBV5-8 combines with J gene TRBJ1-4; maybe TRBD1 (6 bases). V was shortened by 4 bases and J by 7 bases, with 11 bases between the two germline ends. The CDR3 loop spans 13 amino acids. Germline values: CDR1 SGHTS, CDR2 YDEGEE. CDR3 in amino acids: CASSRGALEKLFF. CDR3 in DNA: TGTGCCAGCAGCCGGGGGGCGCTTGAAAAACTGTTTTTT.

The rearrangement joins TRBV5-4 to TRBJ2-3; D gene uncertain. Trimming shortened V by 4 bases and J by 1 base, and 4 bases separated the two germline ends. Germline lookup yields CDR1 SGHNT and CDR2 YYREEE (reference sequence). This CDR3 is built from 12 residues. CDR3 region: CASSDRTDTQYF. The CDR3 nucleotides are TGTGCCAGCAGCGACCGCACAGATACGCAGTATTTT.

The chain has TRBV13 and TRBJ2-2, with D perhaps matching TRBD2 (5 bases). CDR3 size: 16 residues. Between the trimmed V and J ends, which lost 5 bases and 4 bases, there was a span of 17 bases. Germline CDR1 and CDR2: PRHDT and FYEKMQ (reference sequence). CDR3 residues: CASSQELVAGTGELFF. CDR3 DNA: TGTGCCAGCAGCCAAGAACTAGTCGCGGGCACCGGGGAGCTGTTTTTT.

The chain couples TRBV27 to TRBJ2-1; 12 bases map to TRBD2. The CDR3 is made up of 12 amino acids. Germline CDR1 MNHEY, CDR2 SMNVEV (reference sequence). The CDR3 region is CGTSGTGNEQFF. The CDR3 DNA reads TGTGGGACTAGCGGGACCGGTAATGAGCAGTTCTTC.

This chain connects TRBV7-9 to TRBJ2-1; D unresolved. Trimming removed 3 bases from V and 4 bases from J, with 13 bases in between. Germline-derived CDR1 and CDR2 are SEHNR and FQNEAQ (reference sequence). The CDR3 has 15 residues. The CDR3 spells CASSFPTGRYNEQFF. The CDR3 DNA follows: TGTGCCAGCAGCTTTCCTACTGGTCGTTACAATGAGCAGTTCTTC.

The chain uses TRBV5-1 and TRBJ1-1, with no clear D. The CDR3 has 18 residues. CDR1 is SGHRS, CDR2 YFSETQ, per germline. Deletions cut 0 bases from V and 5 bases from J, with 23 bases between. The CDR3 region is CASSLASSRARVATEAFF. In nucleotides, the CDR3 is TGCGCCAGCAGCTTGGCCTCGTCGAGGGCGAGGGTGGCTACTGAAGCTTTCTTT.

V and J are TRBV11-1 and TRBJ1-2; tentatively, D is TRBD1 (5 bases). From germline, CDR1 is SGHAT and CDR2 FQDESV (reference sequence). The ends were cut back, 5 bases at V and 3 bases at J, with 22 bases in the middle. This CDR3 is 17 amino acids long. The CDR3 DNA is TGTGCCAGCAGCCGGGGGTCAGGTGCCTTCGATGACTATGGCTACACCTTC. Translated: CASSRGSGAFDDYGYTF. Combining the CDR3 with reference TRBV11-1 and TRBJ1-2 gives the whole variable domain EAEVAQSPRYKITEKSQAVAFWCDPISGHATLYWYRQILGQGPELLVQFQDESVVDDSQLPKDRFSAERLKGVDSTLKIQPAELGDSAMYLCASSRGSGAFDDYGYTFGSGTRLTVV.

This clone was counted between two and nine times. V is TRBV18 and J is TRBJ1-4; D uncertain. This CDR3 spans 16 amino acids. V lost 2 bases, J lost 4 bases, and 14 bases lay in between. Per the germline V gene, CDR1 is KGHSH and CDR2 is LQKENI. CDR3 in amino acids: CASSPEYIGDNEKLFF. CDR3 DNA: TGTGCCAGCTCACCAGAGTATATCGGGGATAATGAAAAACTGTTTTTT. Full variable domain (missing parts from reference TRBV18 and TRBJ1-4): NAGVMQNPRHLVRRRGQEARLRCSPMKGHSHVYWYRQLPEEGLKFMVYLQKENIIDESGMPKERFSAEFPKEGPSILRIQQVVRGDSAAYFCASSPEYIGDNEKLFFGSGTQLSVL.

This chain connects TRBV9 to TRBJ1-2; tentative D call: TRBD1 (5 bases). V dropped 3 bases and J dropped 7 bases, with 10 bases sitting between them. The germline gives CDR1 SGDLS, CDR2 YYNGEE. The CDR3 is made up of 12 amino acids. This CDR3 reads CASSAGEGGYTF. The DNA for the CDR3 is TGTGCCAGCAGCGCGGGGGAAGGTGGCTACACCTTC.

The genes are TRBV2 and TRBJ1-5; D unclear. Germline loops: CDR1 SNHLY, CDR2 FYNNEI. The CDR3 sequence is 15 residues long. V lost 6 bases, J lost 1 base, and 13 bases lay in between. The CDR3 loop is CASRPTVRSNQPQHF. The CDR3 region has the DNA TGTGCCAGCAGGCCCACCGTGAGGAGCAATCAGCCCCAGCATTTT.

The genes are TRBV9 and TRBJ1-6; 9 bases map to TRBD1. The CDR3 consists of 15 residues. Looked up from germline, CDR1 is SGDLS and CDR2 is YYNGEE. The ends lost 4 bases at V and 9 bases at J; junction bases unmatched: 8. This CDR3 is CASSSWGQGSSPLHF. The CDR3 DNA reads TGTGCCAGCAGCTCATGGGGACAGGGCTCTTCACCCCTCCACTTT.

The chain is built from TRBV7-9 and TRBJ2-5, with TRBD2 matching over 10 bases. Germline lookup yields CDR1 SEHNR and CDR2 FQNEAQ (reference sequence). Unmatched junction bases numbered 11, after V lost 0 bases and J lost 4 bases. The CDR3 runs to 18 residues. This CDR3 reads CASSLASVSSGRGETQYF. For the CDR3, the DNA is TGTGCCAGCAGCTTAGCGTCCGTTTCTAGCGGGAGAGGAGAGACCCAGTACTTC.

In nucleotides, the CDR3 is TGTGCCATCAGTGGATTAACAGGAGAGTCCTCGAACACCGGGGAGCTGTTTTTT. It yields the protein CAISGLTGESSNTGELFF. The chain joins TRBV10-3 to TRBJ2-2; D may be TRBD1 (5 bases). The length of the CDR3 is 18 residues. V was shortened by 4 bases and J by 0 bases, with 18 bases between the two germline ends. Germline-derived CDR1 and CDR2 are ENHRY and SYGVKD.

The chain uses TRBV9 and TRBJ2-7, with 8 bases lining up with TRBD2. With 0 bases clipped from V and 3 bases from J, the junction kept 5 bases outside the gene matches. Germline V lookup: CDR1 SGDLS, CDR2 YYNGEE. The CDR3 is made up of 15 amino acids. This chain's CDR3 is CASSVAGGAGYEQYF. CDR3 DNA: TGTGCCAGCAGCGTAGCGGGAGGGGCGGGCTACGAGCAGTACTTC.

V gene TRBV7-8 combines with J gene TRBJ1-5, with TRBD1 matching over 9 bases. The CDR3 spans 16 residues. Germline V CDR1 and CDR2: SGHVS, FQNEAQ. Trimming at V came to 5 bases and at J to 3 bases, leaving 8 bases not matched to a gene. The CDR3 here is CASSPRQGVANQPQHF. The CDR3 coding sequence is TGTGCCAGCAGCCCGCGACAGGGGGTAGCCAATCAGCCCCAGCATTTT.

The chain has TRBV4-1 and TRBJ2-5, with 13 positions matching TRBD2. V lost 0 bases, J lost 1 base, and 5 bases stayed unmatched. Germline-derived CDR1 and CDR2 are MGHRA and YSYEKL. This CDR3 is built from 18 residues. The CDR3 nucleotides are TGCGCCAGCAGCCAAGAGTTGGGGACTAGCGGGGCCCAAGAGACCCAGTACTTC. The encoded protein is CASSQELGTSGAQETQYF.